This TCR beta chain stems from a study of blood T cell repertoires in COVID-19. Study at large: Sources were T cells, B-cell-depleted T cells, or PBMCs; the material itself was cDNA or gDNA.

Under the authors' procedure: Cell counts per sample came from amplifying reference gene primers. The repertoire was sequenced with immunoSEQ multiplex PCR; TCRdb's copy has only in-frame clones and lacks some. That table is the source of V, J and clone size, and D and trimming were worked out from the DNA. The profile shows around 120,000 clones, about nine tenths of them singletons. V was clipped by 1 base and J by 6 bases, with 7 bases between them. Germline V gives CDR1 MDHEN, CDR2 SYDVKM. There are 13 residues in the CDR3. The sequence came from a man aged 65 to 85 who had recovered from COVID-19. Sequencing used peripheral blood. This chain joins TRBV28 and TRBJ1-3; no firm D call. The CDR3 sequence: CASSLFNLNTIYF. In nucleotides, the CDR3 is TGTGCCAGCAGTTTATTTAATTTAAACACCATATATTTT.